This T cell receptor (beta chain) was recovered during a study of CD8 T cells in Susac syndrome. An input of about 0.5 to 1 ug of RNA was subjected to reverse transcription using random hexamers. Multiplex PCR with immunoSEQ amplified the TCR beta CDR3 across 54 Vbeta and 13 Jbeta. TCRdb recomputed calls from the immunoSEQ multiplex PCR reads with MiXCR, one row per CDR3 protein. The sample has about 140,000 distinct CDR3 sequences, about 93% seen once. CDR1 and CDR2 from the germline V gene are SEHNR and FQNEAQ (reference sequence). V was pared by 5 bases and J by 4 bases, with 11 bases between. The CDR3 covers 13 residues.

The source material was CD8+ T cells from PBMCs. The chain has TRBV7-9 and TRBJ1-2; D call uncertain. This receptor was identified in a human donor in good health. CDR3 bases: TGTGCCAGCAGCCCGGAGGGAGCCTATGGCTACACCTTC. Translated: CASSPEGAYGYTF.